The T cell receptor beta chain under discussion was sequenced for a study of blood T cell repertoires in COVID-19. At the level of the study: From T cells, B-cell-depleted T cells, or PBMCs came the material, which was cDNA or gDNA.

Original data processing: Amplification with reference gene primers provided the estimates of nucleated cell counts. TCRdb's copy holds only in-frame clones and misses some; the assay was immunoSEQ multiplex PCR. V, J and clone size derive from that table, while D and trimming were established from the DNA sequence. The table has around 70,000 clones, 70% to 80% seen once; the top ten hold approximately 23%. Germline V lookup: CDR1 MNHEY, CDR2 SVGEGT. This CDR3 is 15 amino acids long. The ends were cut back, 2 bases at V and 3 bases at J, with 14 bases in the middle. The chain has TRBV6-2 or TRBV6-3 and TRBJ2-7; D is undetermined. This receptor was obtained from a human donor in a cohort sampled during active COVID-19. Sequencing was done on a sample of peripheral blood. CDR3: CASSYVSQVSYEQYF. The CDR3 DNA reads TGTGCCAGCAGTTACGTTTCCCAGGTCAGCTACGAGCAGTACTTC.